The following is a TCR beta chain sequence with its context. Its antigen is unknown. Assay used: immunoSEQ multiplex PCR; TCRdb lists only in-frame clones, some missing. The sample includes fewer than 150,000 clones, under 90% of them seen just once. This sample is part of a study of T cell responses to AZD1222 COVID-19 vaccine. Whole-study findings and limits: The study found Spike-specific TCR breadth and depth rose after two AZD1222 doses. Spike was spanned by vaccine-associated CD4 TCRs, which were dominant at 160-218 and 743-854. Baseline seropositivity characterized only six AZD1222 recipients.

The CDR3 sequence is 16 residues long. V was cut by 6 bases and J by 1 base, with 19 bases left in between. Germline lookup yields CDR1 SGHKS and CDR2 YYEKEE (reference sequence). The sequence was obtained from an adult in good health. This sequence joins TRBV5-5 and TRBJ1-2; D unresolved. The sequenced sample was peripheral blood, obtained on day 0 of AZD1222 vaccination. The CDR3 is CASIPAPTANNYGYTF. CDR3 coding DNA: TGTGCCAGCATCCCAGCCCCGACGGCAAATAACTATGGCTACACCTTC.